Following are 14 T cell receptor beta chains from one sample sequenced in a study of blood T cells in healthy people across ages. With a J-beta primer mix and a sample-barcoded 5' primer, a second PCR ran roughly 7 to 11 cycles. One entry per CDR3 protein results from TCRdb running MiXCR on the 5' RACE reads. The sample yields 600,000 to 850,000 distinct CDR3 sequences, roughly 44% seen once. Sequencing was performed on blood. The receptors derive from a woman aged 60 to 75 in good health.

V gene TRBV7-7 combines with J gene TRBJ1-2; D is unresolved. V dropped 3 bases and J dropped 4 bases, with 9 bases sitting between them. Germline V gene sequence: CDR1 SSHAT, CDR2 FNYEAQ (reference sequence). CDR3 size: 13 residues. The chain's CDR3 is CASSFQGSYGYTF. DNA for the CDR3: TGTGCCAGCAGCTTTCAAGGGAGCTATGGCTACACCTTC.

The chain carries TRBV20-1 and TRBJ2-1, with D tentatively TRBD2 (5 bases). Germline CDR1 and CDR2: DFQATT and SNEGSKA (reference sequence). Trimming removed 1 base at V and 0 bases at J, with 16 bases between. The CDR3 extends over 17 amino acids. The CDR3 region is CSARARDPGSSYNEQFF. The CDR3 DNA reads TGCAGTGCTAGAGCTCGCGATCCGGGAAGCTCCTACAATGAGCAGTTCTTC.

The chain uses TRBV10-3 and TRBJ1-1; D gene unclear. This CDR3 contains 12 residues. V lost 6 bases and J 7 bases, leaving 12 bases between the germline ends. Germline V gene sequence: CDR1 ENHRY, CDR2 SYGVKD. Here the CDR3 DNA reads TGTGCCATCAGGGCAGAGGAGCATGAAGCTTTCTTT. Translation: CAIRAEEHEAFF.

The CDR3 DNA is TGTGCCAGCTCACCACGGGCAGGGGAGGCCTACAATGAGCAGTTCTTC. Amino acids: CASSPRAGEAYNEQFF. The chain recombines TRBV18 with TRBJ2-1; the D call may be TRBD1 or TRBD2 (6 bases each). Per germline, CDR1 KGHSH and CDR2 LQKENI. V lost 1 base to trimming and J lost 2 bases, with 12 bases between them. CDR3 length: 16 residues.

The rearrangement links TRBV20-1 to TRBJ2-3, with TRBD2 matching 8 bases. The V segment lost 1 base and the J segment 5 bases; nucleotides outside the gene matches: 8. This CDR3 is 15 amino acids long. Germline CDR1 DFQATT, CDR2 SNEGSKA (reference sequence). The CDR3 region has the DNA TGCAGTGCTAGAGGGCCAGCGGGAGTGGAAGATACGCAGTATTTT. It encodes CSARGPAGVEDTQYF.

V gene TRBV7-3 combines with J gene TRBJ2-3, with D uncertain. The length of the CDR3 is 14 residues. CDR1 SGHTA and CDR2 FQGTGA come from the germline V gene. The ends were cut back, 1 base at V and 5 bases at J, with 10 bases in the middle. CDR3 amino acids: CASSLISSVDTQYF. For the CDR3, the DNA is TGTGCCAGCAGCTTAATTTCGAGTGTAGATACGCAGTATTTT.

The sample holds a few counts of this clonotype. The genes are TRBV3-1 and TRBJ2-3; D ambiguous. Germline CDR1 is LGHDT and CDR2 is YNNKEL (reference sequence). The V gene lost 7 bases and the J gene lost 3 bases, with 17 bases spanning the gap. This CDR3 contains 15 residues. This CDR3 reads CASTSALAATDTQYF. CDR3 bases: TGTGCCAGCACCTCGGCGTTAGCCGCTACAGATACGCAGTATTTT.

The CDR3 sequence: CASSGDRVPYEQYF. CDR3 bases: TGTGCCAGCAGCGGGGACAGGGTGCCCTACGAGCAGTACTTC. V is TRBV7-2 and J is TRBJ2-7, with 9 bases fitting TRBD1. J lost 2 bases, V lost 5 bases, and 4 bases had no gene match. The germline V gene has CDR1 SGHTA and CDR2 FQGNSA. The length of the CDR3 is 14 residues.

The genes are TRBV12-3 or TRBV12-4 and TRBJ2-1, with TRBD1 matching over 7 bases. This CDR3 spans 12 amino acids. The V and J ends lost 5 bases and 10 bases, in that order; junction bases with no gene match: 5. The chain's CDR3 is CASSRQGVEQFF. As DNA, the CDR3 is TGTGCCAGCAGTCGACAGGGAGTAGAGCAGTTCTTC.

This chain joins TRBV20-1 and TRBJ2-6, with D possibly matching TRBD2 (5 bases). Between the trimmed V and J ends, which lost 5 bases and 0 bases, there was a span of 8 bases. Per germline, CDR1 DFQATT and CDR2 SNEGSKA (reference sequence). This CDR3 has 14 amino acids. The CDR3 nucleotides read TGCAGTGCTTACCGGGACTCTGGGGCCAACGTCCTGACTTTC. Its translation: CSAYRDSGANVLTF.

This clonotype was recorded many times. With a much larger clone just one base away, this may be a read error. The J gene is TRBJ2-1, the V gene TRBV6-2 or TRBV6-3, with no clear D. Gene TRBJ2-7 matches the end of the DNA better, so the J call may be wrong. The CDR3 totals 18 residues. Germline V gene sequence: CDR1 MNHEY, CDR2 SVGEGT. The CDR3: CASSYSRYGSTPYNEQYF. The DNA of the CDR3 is TGTGCCAGCAGTTACTCGAGGTATGGGTCGACTCCCTACAATGAGCAGTACTTC.

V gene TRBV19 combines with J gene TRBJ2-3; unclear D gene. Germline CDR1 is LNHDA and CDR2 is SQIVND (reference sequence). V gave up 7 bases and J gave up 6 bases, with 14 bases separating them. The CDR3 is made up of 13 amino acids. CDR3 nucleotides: TGTGCCAGTAAAACCCAGCTCGAGGATACGCAGTATTTT. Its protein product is CASKTQLEDTQYF. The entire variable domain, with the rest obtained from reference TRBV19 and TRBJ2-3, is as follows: DGGITQSPKYLFRKEGQNVTLSCEQNLNHDAMYWYRQDPGQGLRLIYYSQIVNDFQKGDIAEGYSVSREKKESFPLTVTSAQKNPTAFYLCASKTQLEDTQYFGPGTRLTVL.

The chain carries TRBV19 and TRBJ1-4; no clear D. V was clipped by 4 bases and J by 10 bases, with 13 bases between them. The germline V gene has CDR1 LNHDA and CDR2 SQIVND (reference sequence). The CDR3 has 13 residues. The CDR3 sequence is CASSTSTPRKLFF. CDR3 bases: TGTGCCAGTAGTACAAGTACCCCGAGAAAACTGTTTTTT. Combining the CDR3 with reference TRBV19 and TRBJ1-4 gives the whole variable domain DGGITQSPKYLFRKEGQNVTLSCEQNLNHDAMYWYRQDPGQGLRLIYYSQIVNDFQKGDIAEGYSVSREKKESFPLTVTSAQKNPTAFYLCASSTSTPRKLFFGSGTQLSVL.

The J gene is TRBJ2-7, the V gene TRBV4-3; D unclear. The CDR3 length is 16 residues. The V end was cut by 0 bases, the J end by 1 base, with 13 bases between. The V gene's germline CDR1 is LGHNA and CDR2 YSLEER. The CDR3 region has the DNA TGCGCCAGCAGCCAAGAGGAGAGGAAGGGATCCTACGAGCAGTACTTC. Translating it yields CASSQEERKGSYEQYF.